This T cell receptor (beta chain) was profiled in a study of blood T cell repertoires in COVID-19. The CDR3 sequence is 14 residues long. CDR1 and CDR2 (germline): SGDLS, YYNGEE. The junction had 3 bases not matched to a gene; V was cut back by 0 bases and J by 4 bases. TCRdb's copy holds only in-frame clones and misses some; the assay was immunoSEQ multiplex PCR. Of about 180,000 clones in the sample, about 81% are singletons; the top ten hold 12%. Source material: peripheral blood. V usage is TRBV9 and J usage is TRBJ2-7; TRBD1 agrees at 8 bases. This receptor was obtained from a woman aged 80 or over with COVID-19, enrolled during active disease. CDR3 DNA sequence: TGTGCCAGCAGCGTAGCTACAGGGGGGTACGAGCAGTACTTC. This codes for CASSVATGGYEQYF.